The 29 T cell receptor beta chains below were found in one sample sequenced in a study of T-cell reconstitution after alpha-beta-depleted transplantation in children. For TCRbeta, the library was prepared with unique molecular identifiers. TCRdb ran MiXCR on the PCR reads and lists one entry per CDR3 protein. The data contain about 610,000 distinct CDR3 sequences, over 9.5% of them seen just once; the ten biggest clones take up about 4%. Sample: PBMCs from the stem cell graft donor, taken from the stem cell graft. Receptors originate from a human donor who donated a stem cell graft to a child with acute myeloid leukemia.

This clonotype has at least ten counts. V and J are TRBV9 and TRBJ2-7; D is possibly TRBD2 (5 bases). V was shortened by 4 bases and J by 1 base, with 15 bases between the two germline ends. Germline CDR1 and CDR2: SGDLS and YYNGEE. The CDR3 runs 15 residues. For the CDR3, the DNA is TGTGCCAGCAGCCCGATGGGGAGTTGGTCCTACGAGCAGTACTTC. Protein sequence: CASSPMGSWSYEQYF.

This clonotype was observed many times. V gene TRBV5-1 combines with J gene TRBJ2-5, with no clear D. The CDR3 covers 15 residues. In germline, CDR1 is SGHRS, CDR2 YFSETQ. V was pared by 0 bases and J by 5 bases, with 14 bases between. CDR3: CASSLVNSPEETQYF. CDR3 in DNA: TGCGCCAGCAGCTTGGTTAACAGTCCTGAGGAGACCCAGTACTTC.

This sequence joins TRBV12-3 or TRBV12-4 and TRBJ1-5; 10 bases agree with TRBD1. V lost 4 bases to trimming and J lost 5 bases; unmatched junction nucleotides: 8. The CDR3 is 16 residues long. The CDR3 bases are TGTGCCAGCAGTTCCCTGACAGGGGGCGTATATCAGCCCCAGCATTTT. Protein product: CASSSLTGGVYQPQHF.

The chain recombines TRBV6-5 with TRBJ1-2; D might be TRBD1 (6 bases). The CDR3 consists of 15 residues. V lost 6 bases, J lost 2 bases, and 16 bases lay in between. The germline V gene has CDR1 MNHEY and CDR2 SVGAGI. For the CDR3, the DNA is TGTGCCAGCAGCCTGTCAGGGGACAAAAACTATGGCTACACCTTC. Translated, it gives CASSLSGDKNYGYTF.

The chain is built from TRBV6-2 or TRBV6-3 and TRBJ1-2, with D possibly matching TRBD1 (6 bases). CDR3 size: 13 residues. CDR1 and CDR2 (germline): MNHEY, SVGEGT. The V end lost 8 bases, the J end lost 5 bases, and 15 bases lay between the germline ends. This chain's CDR3 is CASGQQRLYGYTF. For the CDR3, the DNA is TGTGCCAGCGGACAGCAGCGCCTTTATGGCTACACCTTC.

This clonotype has only a few counts. The chain uses TRBV20-1 and TRBJ2-3; TRBD1 agrees at 7 bases. The germline V gene has CDR1 DFQATT and CDR2 SNEGSKA (reference sequence). J gave up 4 bases and V 2 bases, and 6 bases lay outside the gene matches. This CDR3 comprises 14 residues. The CDR3 sequence: CSARKQGSADTQYF. The CDR3 DNA sequence: TGCAGTGCTAGAAAACAGGGGAGCGCAGATACGCAGTATTTT.

V gene TRBV14 combines with J gene TRBJ2-1; D is unresolved. The CDR3 length is 15 residues. The V gene's germline CDR1 is SGHDN and CDR2 FVKESK. V shed 0 bases and J shed 8 bases, with 14 bases lying between them. As DNA, the CDR3 is TGTGCCAGCAGCCAAGATTGGGTGCTCCTCGATGAGCAGTTCTTC. The encoded protein is CASSQDWVLLDEQFF.

This clonotype was picked up a small number of times. The chain has TRBV24-1 and TRBJ2-3; 8 bases fit TRBD2. The length of the CDR3 is 14 residues. Germline assignment: CDR1 KGHDR and CDR2 SFDVKD. V dropped 7 bases and J dropped 4; count of bases not matched to a gene: 6. CDR3 DNA sequence: TGTGCCACCAGCCCCAGCGGGAGTGCAGATACGCAGTATTTT. This codes for CATSPSGSADTQYF.

V and J are TRBV7-9 and TRBJ2-3; the D is unclear. CDR3 length: 13 residues. V was pared by 3 bases and J by 5 bases, with 9 bases between. CDR1 and CDR2 (germline): SEHNR, FQNEAQ (reference sequence). The CDR3 spells CASSFGLGDTQYF. The CDR3 coding sequence is TGTGCCAGCAGCTTTGGATTAGGAGATACGCAGTATTTT.

A word on this clonotype: This may arise from a read error, as a much more abundant clone is one base away. CDR3 DNA sequence: TGTGCCAGCAGCCCCGGACAGCCCAATCAGCCCCAGCATTTT. Its protein product is CASSPGQPNQPQHF. The J gene is TRBJ1-5, the V gene TRBV6-1; weak D call: TRBD1 (6 bases). Trimming removed 6 bases from V and 3 bases from J, with 12 bases in between. CDR3 length: 14 residues. The germline V gene encodes CDR1 MNHNS and CDR2 SASEGT.

This chain links TRBV7-3 with TRBJ2-5, with a possible D match to TRBD2 (6 bases). V lost 5 bases and J 4 bases, leaving 14 bases between the germline ends. This CDR3 is built from 14 residues. In germline, CDR1 is SGHTA, CDR2 FQGTGA. This CDR3 reads CASSAGTWGETQYF. The CDR3 region has the DNA TGTGCCAGCAGCGCCGGGACTTGGGGAGAGACCCAGTACTTC.

This clonotype was counted ten times or more. The chain joins TRBV6-1 to TRBJ2-3, with 7 positions matching TRBD2. This CDR3 is 16 amino acids long. Germline V CDR1 and CDR2: MNHNS, SASEGT. Trimming cost V 4 bases and J 3 bases; bases outside gene matches: 10. The CDR3 DNA sequence: TGTGCCAGCAGTGCGAAGCGGGAAATCAGAACAGATACGCAGTATTTT. As protein: CASSAKREIRTDTQYF.

This clonotype was recorded many times. This chain joins TRBV7-2 and TRBJ2-5; D might be TRBD2 (6 bases). Germline-derived CDR1 and CDR2 are SGHTA and FQGNSA. The CDR3 is made up of 15 amino acids. Between the trimmed V and J ends, which lost 8 bases and 2 bases, there was a span of 18 bases. The CDR3 DNA reads TGTGCCAGCGGCCCGGGGGATACCTATCAAGAGACCCAGTACTTC. The encoded protein is CASGPGDTYQETQYF. The complete variable domain, with remaining parts taken from reference TRBV7-2 and TRBJ2-5, reads GAGVSQSPSNKVTEKGKDVELRCDPISGHTALYWYRQSLGQGLEFLIYFQGNSAPDKSGLPSDRFSAERTGGSVSTLTIQRTQQEDSAVYLCASGPGDTYQETQYFGPGTRLLVL.

This clonotype was seen a handful of times. The chain joins TRBV3-1 to TRBJ1-1; D unclear. The CDR3 is 14 amino acids. CDR1 is LGHDT and CDR2 is YNNKEL in the germline V gene (reference sequence). V shed 0 bases and J shed 2 bases, with 7 bases lying between them. This CDR3 is CASSQESGNTEAFF. In DNA, the CDR3 is TGTGCCAGCAGCCAAGAATCGGGAAACACTGAAGCTTTCTTT.

This clonotype was recorded a few times. CDR3 nucleotide sequence: TGTGCCAGCAGCTTAGCCCGGGACAGGAGGTACAATGAGCAGTTCTTC. This gives the protein CASSLARDRRYNEQFF. The genes are TRBV7-9 and TRBJ2-1; 8 bases match TRBD1. V lost 0 bases to trimming and J lost 4 bases; unmatched junction nucleotides: 5. CDR3 length: 16 amino acids. Per germline, CDR1 SEHNR and CDR2 FQNEAQ (reference sequence).

This chain links TRBV20-1 with TRBJ2-2; the match to TRBD1 covers 7 bases. This CDR3 contains 14 residues. After removal of 5 bases from V and 1 base from J, the junction contained 4 bases not matched to a gene. In germline, CDR1 is DFQATT, CDR2 SNEGSKA (reference sequence). CDR3: CSADRDRNTGELFF. The DNA of the CDR3 is TGCAGTGCTGATAGGGACAGGAACACCGGGGAGCTGTTTTTT.

The chain uses TRBV15 and TRBJ1-1; tentative D call: TRBD1 (6 bases). The ends were cut back, 0 bases at V and 5 bases at J, with 10 bases in the middle. CDR3 length: 14 residues. Germline V CDR1 and CDR2: LNHNV, YYDKDF (reference sequence). The CDR3 DNA reads TGTGCCACCAGCAGAGATCTAGGGGGGACTGAAGCTTTCTTT. Protein: CATSRDLGGTEAFF.

This clonotype was observed a few times. The genes are TRBV6-1 and TRBJ2-5; 11 nucleotides agree with TRBD1. CDR1 MNHNS and CDR2 SASEGT come from the germline V gene. This CDR3 spans 14 amino acids. V trimming: 9 bases; J trimming: 0 bases; junction bases outside the gene matches: 3. The CDR3 is CARRTGGHQETQYF. CDR3 bases: TGTGCCAGGAGGACAGGGGGCCACCAAGAGACCCAGTACTTC.

The gene calls are TRBV11-3 and TRBJ2-2; D is undetermined. The germline V gene encodes CDR1 SGHNT and CDR2 YENEEA. The CDR3 has 13 residues. V shed 6 bases and J shed 1 base, with 6 bases lying between them. CDR3 in amino acids: CASRAQNTGELFF. In DNA form, the CDR3 reads TGTGCCAGCAGGGCCCAGAACACCGGGGAGCTGTTTTTT. The full variable domain, rest sourced from reference TRBV11-3 and TRBJ2-2, is EAGVVQSPRYKIIEKKQPVAFWCNPISGHNTLYWYLQNLGQGPELLIRYENEEAVDDSQLPKDRFSAERLKGVDSTLKIQPAELGDSAVYLCASRAQNTGELFFGEGSRLTVL.

This clonotype was seen many times. The chain carries TRBV28 and TRBJ1-3, with unresolved D. The CDR3 has 14 residues. V lost 2 bases and J 0 bases, leaving 5 bases between the germline ends. Germline loops: CDR1 MDHEN, CDR2 SYDVKM. The CDR3 is CASSLVFSGNTIYF. The CDR3, as DNA: TGTGCCAGCAGTTTAGTCTTCTCTGGAAACACCATATATTTT. Using reference TRBV28 and TRBJ1-3 for the parts outside the CDR3, the full variable domain is DVKVTQSSRYLVKRTGEKVFLECVQDMDHENMFWYRQDPGLGLRLIYFSYDVKMKEKGDIPEGYSVSREKKERFSLILESASTNQTSMYLCASSLVFSGNTIYFGEGSWLTVV.

This clonotype was picked up a small number of times. The chain joins TRBV2 to TRBJ1-5, with D unclear. The CDR3 covers 14 residues. CDR1 SNHLY and CDR2 FYNNEI come from the germline V gene. Trimming stripped 7 bases from V and 5 bases from J, with 15 bases between. The CDR3 reads CASTPWRVDQPQHF. The DNA of the CDR3 is TGTGCCAGCACCCCTTGGAGGGTCGATCAGCCCCAGCATTTT.

This clonotype appeared many times. J is TRBJ1-1 and V is TRBV5-6; possible D gene TRBD1, 5 bases. The CDR3 runs to 14 residues. Trimming took off 4 bases at V and 3 bases at J, with 13 bases between the two ends. Looked up from germline, CDR1 is SGHDT and CDR2 is YYEEEE. As DNA, the CDR3 is TGTGCCAGCAGCCTATTAGACAGCCACACTGAAGCTTTCTTT. Its protein product is CASSLLDSHTEAFF. Full variable domain (remainder filled in from reference TRBV5-6 and TRBJ1-1): DAGVTQSPTHLIKTRGQQVTLRCSPKSGHDTVSWYQQALGQGPQFIFQYYEEEERQRGNFPDRFSGHQFPNYSSELNVNALLLGDSALYLCASSLLDSHTEAFFGQGTRLTVV.

CDR3 loop: CATTGPSSTDTQYF. The DNA for the CDR3 is TGTGCCACCACAGGTCCATCTAGCACAGATACGCAGTATTTT. The V gene is TRBV15, the J gene TRBJ2-3; D gene ambiguous. The CDR3 extends over 14 amino acids. Germline V gives CDR1 LNHNV, CDR2 YYDKDF (reference sequence). V was clipped by 7 bases and J by 0 bases, with 11 bases between them. The complete variable domain, with remaining parts taken from reference TRBV15 and TRBJ2-3, reads DAMVIQNPRYQVTQFGKPVTLSCSQTLNHNVMYWYQQKSSQAPKLLFHYYDKDFNNEADTPDNFQSRRPNTSFCFLDIRSPGLGDTAMYLCATTGPSSTDTQYFGPGTRLTVL.

In its sample, this clonotype was seen a few times. V usage is TRBV30 and J usage is TRBJ1-2; D is undetermined. Trimming took 0 bases from V and 8 from J, leaving 13 bases between them. The CDR3 sequence is 13 residues long. The V gene's germline CDR1 is GTSNPN and CDR2 SVGIG (reference sequence). The chain's CDR3 is CAWSVHLVSGYTF. The DNA of the CDR3 is TGTGCCTGGAGTGTACACTTGGTGTCCGGCTACACCTTC.

This clonotype was seen a few times. This rearrangement joins TRBV6-2 or TRBV6-3 to TRBJ2-7; TRBD2 matches at 7 bases. The J segment lost 3 bases and the V segment lost 4 bases, leaving 3 bases of the junction unmatched. CDR1 and CDR2 from the germline V gene are MNHEY and SVGEGT. The CDR3 has 13 residues. Written as DNA, the CDR3 is TGTGCCAGCAGTTTCGGGGAGGGCTACGAGCAGTACTTC. It codes for CASSFGEGYEQYF.

The rearrangement uses TRBV18 and TRBJ2-3; 9 bases fit TRBD2. CDR1 is KGHSH, CDR2 LQKENI, per germline. Unmatched junction bases numbered 5, after V lost 0 bases and J lost 1 base. The CDR3 length is 17 residues. CDR3 nucleotides: TGTGCCAGCTCACCACCGGCTAGCGGGGTAGGCACAGATACGCAGTATTTT. Amino acid sequence: CASSPPASGVGTDTQYF.

This clonotype occurred many times. The genes are TRBV5-1 and TRBJ2-7; maybe TRBD1 (5 bases). V dropped 2 bases and J dropped 4 bases, with 10 bases sitting between them. Germline lookup yields CDR1 SGHRS and CDR2 YFSETQ. The CDR3 spans 13 residues. CDR3 DNA: TGCGCCAGCAGCTTTGGGGCAGGGTACGAGCAGTACTTC. It translates to CASSFGAGYEQYF.

This clonotype was found a few times. The V gene is TRBV4-3, the J gene TRBJ2-7; D unresolved. V was trimmed by 2 bases and J by 2 bases, leaving 10 bases between them. This CDR3 has 14 amino acids. CDR1 LGHNA and CDR2 YSLEER come from the germline V gene. The chain's CDR3 is CASSQRHPAYEQYF. Written as DNA, the CDR3 is TGCGCCAGCAGCCAACGTCACCCTGCCTACGAGCAGTACTTC.

The rearrangement uses TRBV7-2 and TRBJ2-3; a possible D gene is TRBD2 (6 bases). Trimming took 4 bases from V and 2 from J, leaving 19 bases between them. Germline CDR1 and CDR2: SGHTA and FQGNSA. This CDR3 spans 17 amino acids. DNA of the CDR3: TGTGCCAGCAGCTCGGGCCTCGCGGGAAAACACACAGATACGCAGTATTTT. Translated: CASSSGLAGKHTDTQYF.